The rows below give T cell receptor beta chains drawn from one sample of a study of cytomegalovirus exposure and HLA in healthy donors. Sequencing was performed with immunoSEQ multiplex PCR; in TCRdb, only in-frame clones are kept and a portion is missing. The sample contains 80,000 to 100,000 clones, approximately 91% of which appear only once. The sample consisted of PBMCs. These receptors were obtained from a young man in good health and CMV-seronegative. CDR3s leave out the opening cysteine and the closing phenylalanine or tryptophan.

TRBV7-8	TRBJ1-5	ASSLGRGSNQPQH
TRBV6-1	TRBJ2-7	ASRHYEQY
TRBV15	TRBJ2-2	ATADSAGIFTGELF
TRBV10-3	TRBJ1-3	AIRTGGASGNTIY
TRBV12-5	TRBJ1-1	ASGLYGTGKVTDTEAF
TRBV6-5	TRBJ2-4	ASSQGQYQY
TRBV7-6	TRBJ2-5	ASSHRLAGETQY
TRBV29-1	TRBJ1-1	SVETTGAVNTEAF
TRBV7-9	TRBJ2-1	ASSSPDRGHKF
TRBV30	TRBJ1-3	TWGRDRGGTIY
TRBV28	TRBJ2-1	ASRGGGHQNWNEQF
TRBV28	TRBJ1-1	ASSSGGFEYTEAF
TRBV12-2	TRBJ2-5	ASRTLESQETQY
TRBV7-2	TRBJ1-1	ASSLARGTIEAF
TRBV7-2	TRBJ2-7	ASSDRD
TRBV7-3	TRBJ2-2	ASSLRASGTNTGELF
TRBV7-9	TRBJ1-1	ASSQSGGEGGNTEAF
TRBV18	TRBJ2-7	ASSLTPLGLAGTYEQY